The rows below give T cell receptor beta chains drawn from one sample of a study of long-term antiretroviral therapy in people with HIV. The data were produced by immunoSEQ multiplex PCR, yet TCRdb's version contains in-frame clones alone and is incomplete. Counted here are roughly 28,000 clones, about 90% occurring once; the ten biggest clones make up 3% to 4.5%. The sequences come from unsorted PBMCs, collected 1.8 years after starting antiretroviral therapy. The receptors shown here come from a woman aged 18 to 35 with HIV. CDR3s include the opening cysteine and the closing phenylalanine or tryptophan. The D gene is left open where the match is weak. Size is omitted from some rows. Given values are once, few, many or a class for expanded clones.

d_call: -
clone_size: -
v_call: TRBV19
j_call: TRBJ2-7
cdr3_aa: CASSPARQRDEQYF
cdr3_nt: TGTGCCAGTAGTCCCGCGAGGCAACGGGACGAGCAGTACTTC

d_call: -
clone_size: -
v_call: TRBV9
j_call: TRBJ2-2
cdr3_aa: CASSVGGQNTGELFF
cdr3_nt: TGTGCCAGCAGCGTAGGTGGTCAGAACACCGGGGAGCTGTTTTTT

d_call: TRBD2
clone_size: -
v_call: TRBV11-3
j_call: TRBJ2-1
cdr3_aa: CASSLVLAGGPGEQFF
cdr3_nt: TGTGCCAGCAGCTTAGTTCTTGCGGGAGGGCCGGGTGAGCAGTTCTTC

d_call: -
clone_size: -
v_call: TRBV18
j_call: TRBJ1-5
cdr3_aa: CASSRDSNQPQHF
cdr3_nt: TGTGCCAGCTCCCGGGACAGCAATCAGCCCCAGCATTTT

d_call: TRBD2
clone_size: -
v_call: TRBV9
j_call: TRBJ2-1
cdr3_aa: CASSGVGTSEEQFF
cdr3_nt: TGTGCCAGCAGCGGGGTGGGTACTAGCGAAGAGCAGTTCTTC

d_call: TRBD2
clone_size: -
v_call: TRBV6-5
j_call: TRBJ2-1
cdr3_aa: CARGIAGGPGNEQFF
cdr3_nt: TGTGCCAGGGGAATAGCGGGAGGGCCGGGGAATGAGCAGTTCTTC

d_call: -
clone_size: -
v_call: TRBV10-1
j_call: TRBJ2-3
cdr3_aa: CASSELSESTDTQYF
cdr3_nt: TGCGCCAGCAGTGAGCTTAGTGAAAGCACAGATACGCAGTATTTT

d_call: -
clone_size: -
v_call: TRBV27
j_call: TRBJ1-5
cdr3_aa: CASRLQGRNQPQHF
cdr3_nt: TGTGCCAGCAGATTACAGGGACGGAATCAGCCCCAGCATTTT

d_call: TRBD2
clone_size: -
v_call: TRBV6-1
j_call: TRBJ2-7
cdr3_aa: CASRLAGGVYEQYF
cdr3_nt: TGTGCCAGCAGATTAGCGGGAGGGGTCTACGAGCAGTACTTC

d_call: -
clone_size: -
v_call: TRBV5-6
j_call: TRBJ1-3
cdr3_aa: CASSLMGGTIYF
cdr3_nt: TGTGCCAGCAGCTTAATGGGAGGCACCATATATTTT

d_call: -
clone_size: -
v_call: TRBV27
j_call: TRBJ2-5
cdr3_aa: CASSPQIQETQYF
cdr3_nt: TGTGCCAGCAGTCCTCAGATCCAAGAGACCCAGTACTTC

d_call: TRBD2
clone_size: once
v_call: TRBV29-1
j_call: TRBJ2-3
cdr3_aa: CSVEGTSGRRSTDTQYF
cdr3_nt: TGCAGCGTTGAAGGGACTAGCGGGAGGCGGAGCACAGATACGCAGTATTTT